A single sample is the source of the 4 T cell receptor beta chains below, sequenced in a study of blood T cell repertoires in COVID-19. Clones were sequenced by immunoSEQ multiplex PCR, and TCRdb holds only the in-frame ones, with some missing. Of nearly 70,000 clones detected, approximately 82% appear once; the ten largest clones hold almost 10%. The sample was peripheral blood. These TCRs come from a woman of 80 years or more with acute or convalescent COVID-19.

Only a few counts were recorded for this clone. This chain joins TRBV29-1 and TRBJ1-2, with D maybe TRBD1 (5 bases). The length of the CDR3 is 16 residues. Germline V lookup: CDR1 SQVTM, CDR2 ANQGSEA. V shed 3 bases and J shed 8 bases, with 25 bases lying between them. The CDR3 protein is CSVEGHLRGDAGGYTF. DNA for the CDR3: TGCAGCGTTGAGGGGCATCTTAGGGGCGATGCAGGGGGCTACACCTTC.

CDR3 nucleotides: TGCGCCAGCAGTCCAGGACTAGCGGGGTACACAGATACGCAGTATTTT. Translated: CASSPGLAGYTDTQYF. The rearrangement links TRBV10-1 to TRBJ2-3; 12 bases fit TRBD2. After removal of 5 bases from V and 2 bases from J, the junction contained 5 bases not matched to a gene. Germline V gene lookup returns CDR1 WNHNN and CDR2 SYGVQD (reference sequence). This CDR3 comprises 16 residues.

This chain uses TRBV10-3 with TRBJ1-2; tentatively, D is TRBD1 (6 bases). CDR1 and CDR2 from the germline V gene are ENHRY and SYGVKD. The CDR3 loop spans 13 amino acids. V was pared by 7 bases and J by 3 bases, with 12 bases between. The CDR3 region has the DNA TGTGCCATCAAGGACAGCGCGGACTATGGCTACACCTTC. Its protein is CAIKDSADYGYTF.

This chain links TRBV6-5 with TRBJ1-2; 9 positions agree with TRBD1. The CDR3 length is 13 residues. The ends lost 6 bases at V and 1 base at J; junction bases unmatched: 0. Germline V gene data show CDR1 as MNHEY and CDR2 as SVGAGI. CDR3 DNA sequence: TGTGCCAGCAGGGACAGGGGTAACTATGGCTACACCTTC. Amino acids: CASRDRGNYGYTF.